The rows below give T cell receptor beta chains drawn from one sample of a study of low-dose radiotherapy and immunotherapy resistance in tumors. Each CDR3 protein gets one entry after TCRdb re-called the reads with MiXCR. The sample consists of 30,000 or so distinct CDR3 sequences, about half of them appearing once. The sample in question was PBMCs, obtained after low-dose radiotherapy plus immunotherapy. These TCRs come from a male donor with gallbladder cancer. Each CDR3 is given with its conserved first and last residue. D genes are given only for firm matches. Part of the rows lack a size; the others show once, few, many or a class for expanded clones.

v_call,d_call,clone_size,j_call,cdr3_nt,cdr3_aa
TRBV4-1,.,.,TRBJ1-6,TGCGCCAGCAGCCAAAATCGGGCGAGGGAGTGGGATAATTCACCCCTCCACTTT,CASSQNRAREWDNSPLHF
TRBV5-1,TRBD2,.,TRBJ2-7,TGCGCCAGCAGCCCGGTAGCGGGAGGGTTGTCCTACGAGCAGTACTTC,CASSPVAGGLSYEQYF
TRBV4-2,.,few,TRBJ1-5,TGTGCCAGCAGCCAAGCGGGGCAGACCAATCAGCCCCAGCATTTT,CASSQAGQTNQPQHF
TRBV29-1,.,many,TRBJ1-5,TGCAGCGTTGAAGGGGGGCGCGGTCAGCCCCAGCATTTT,CSVEGGRGQPQHF
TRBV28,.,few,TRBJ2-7,TGTGCCACCTCGGACAGACTCTACGAGCAGTACTTC,CATSDRLYEQYF
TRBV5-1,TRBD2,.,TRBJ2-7,TGCGCCAGCAGCTTAGTAGCGGGAGCAAGCAGTAATTACGAGCAGTACTTC,CASSLVAGASSNYEQYF
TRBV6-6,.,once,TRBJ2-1,TGTGCCAGCAGTGCGCTGGGGGTTACCTACAATGAGCAGTTCTTC,CASSALGVTYNEQFF
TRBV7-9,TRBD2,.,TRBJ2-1,TGTGCCAGCAGCCGGACTAGCATTGAGCAGTTCTTC,CASSRTSIEQFF
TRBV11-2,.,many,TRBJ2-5,TGCGCCAGCAGCCAAGATCGGGCGGGTTCAGAGACCCAGTACTTC,CASSQDRAGSETQYF
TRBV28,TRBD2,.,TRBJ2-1,TGTGCCAGCAGTTTTGGCTTGAGGGCTAGCGGGGACAATGAGCAGTTCTTC,CASSFGLRASGDNEQFF
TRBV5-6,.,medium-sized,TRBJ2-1,TGTGCCAGCAGCTTGGGTGGGGGAGCCTACAATGAGCAGTTCTTC,CASSLGGGAYNEQFF
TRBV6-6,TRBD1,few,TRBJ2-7,TGTGCCAGCAGTTACTCCCTGGACAGGGCTTCCCCTCCCTACGAGCAGTACTTC,CASSYSLDRASPPYEQYF
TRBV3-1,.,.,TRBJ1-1,TGTGCCAGCAGCCAGGGGTCTATGAACACTGAAGCTTTCTTT,CASSQGSMNTEAFF
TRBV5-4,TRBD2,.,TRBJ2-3,TGTGCCAGCAGCCTAGCGGGGCCTAGCACAGATACGCAGTATTTT,CASSLAGPSTDTQYF
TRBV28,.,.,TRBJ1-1,TGTGCCAGCAGTTTAAAGGGCACTGAAGCTTTCTTT,CASSLKGTEAFF
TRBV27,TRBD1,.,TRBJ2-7,TGTGCCAGCAGTTTGGCAGGGGGCGTAAGCTACGAGCAGTACTTC,CASSLAGGVSYEQYF
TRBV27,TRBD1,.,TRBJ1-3,TGTGCCAGCACGAGGACAGGGGGAAACACCATATATTTT,CASTRTGGNTIYF
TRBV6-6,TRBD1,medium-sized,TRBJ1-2,TGTGCCAGCAGTACGGGACAGGGGGCCCATGGCTACACCTTC,CASSTGQGAHGYTF
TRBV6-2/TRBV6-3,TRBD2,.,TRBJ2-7,TGTGCCAGCAGTGAGGGCTCCGGGGGGGCCTACGAGCAGTACTTC,CASSEGSGGAYEQYF
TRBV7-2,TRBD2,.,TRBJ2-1,TGTGCCAGCAGCTTGGGGGGGACTTCCAGCAATGAGCAGTTCTTC,CASSLGGTSSNEQFF